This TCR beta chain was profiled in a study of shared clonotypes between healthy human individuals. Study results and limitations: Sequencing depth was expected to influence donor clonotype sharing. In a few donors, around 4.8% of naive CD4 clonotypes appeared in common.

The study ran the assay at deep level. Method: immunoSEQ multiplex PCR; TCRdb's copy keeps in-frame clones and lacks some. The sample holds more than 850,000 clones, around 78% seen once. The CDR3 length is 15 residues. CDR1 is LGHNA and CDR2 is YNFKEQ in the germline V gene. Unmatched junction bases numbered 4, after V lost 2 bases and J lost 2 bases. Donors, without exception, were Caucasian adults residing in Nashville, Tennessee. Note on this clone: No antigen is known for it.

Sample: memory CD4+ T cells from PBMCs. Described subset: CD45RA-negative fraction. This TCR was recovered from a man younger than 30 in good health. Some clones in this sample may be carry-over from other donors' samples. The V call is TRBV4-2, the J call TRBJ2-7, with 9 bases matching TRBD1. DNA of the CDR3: TGTGCCAGCAGCCAACCGACAGGGGGACCCTACGAGCAGTACTTC. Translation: CASSQPTGGPYEQYF.